The rows below give T cell receptor beta chains drawn from one sample of a study of blood T cell repertoires in COVID-19. Sequenced by immunoSEQ multiplex PCR; TCRdb stores in-frame clones only, minus some. The data contain a few hundred thousand clones, approximately 80% of them singletons. Sequencing was carried out using PBMCs or T cells enriched from blood (not recorded which). These receptors were taken from a man in his forties or fifties who had been exposed to COVID-19. Both conserved end residues are part of each CDR3. D genes are given only for firm matches. Clone sizes are given selectively: once, few, many, or a class where the clone is expanded.

CDR3nt: TGTGCCAGCAGCTACCTACAGGGCCAGGGGACTGAAGCTTTCTTT; CDR3aa: CASSYLQGQGTEAFF; j_gene: TRBJ1-1; v_gene: TRBV2; d_gene: -; abundance: -
CDR3nt: TGTGCCACCAGCAGGGCCGGGACAGGAGCTTACGAGCAGTACTTC; CDR3aa: CATSRAGTGAYEQYF; j_gene: TRBJ2-7; v_gene: TRBV15; d_gene: TRBD1; abundance: -
CDR3nt: TGTGCCAGCAGCCAAGCCCTCTCAGGTGATAATGAAAAACTGTTTTTT; CDR3aa: CASSQALSGDNEKLFF; j_gene: TRBJ1-4; v_gene: TRBV14; d_gene: -; abundance: -
CDR3nt: TGCAGCGTTGACTTACAAAACACAGATACGCAGTATTTT; CDR3aa: CSVDLQNTDTQYF; j_gene: TRBJ2-3; v_gene: TRBV29-1; d_gene: -; abundance: many
CDR3nt: TGTGCCAGCAGCGAGGGACTAGCGAAGCAGTACTTC; CDR3aa: CASSEGLAKQYF; j_gene: TRBJ2-7; v_gene: TRBV3-1/TRBV3-2; d_gene: TRBD2; abundance: -
CDR3nt: TGTGCCAGTAGTACTACCAGGACAGAAAAATATGGCTACACCTTC; CDR3aa: CASSTTRTEKYGYTF; j_gene: TRBJ1-2; v_gene: TRBV19; d_gene: -; abundance: few
CDR3nt: TGTGCCAGTCGCGGGGGAGAGACCCAGTACTTC; CDR3aa: CASRGGETQYF; j_gene: TRBJ2-5; v_gene: TRBV28; d_gene: TRBD2; abundance: -
CDR3nt: TGCGCCAGCAGCGAACAGCCCTTTGAAGCTTTCTTT; CDR3aa: CASSEQPFEAFF; j_gene: TRBJ1-1; v_gene: TRBV5-1; d_gene: -; abundance: -
CDR3nt: TGTGCCACCAGTGTGGGCCATGAGCAGTTCTTC; CDR3aa: CATSVGHEQFF; j_gene: TRBJ2-1; v_gene: TRBV24-1; d_gene: -; abundance: -
CDR3nt: TGTGCCAGCAGTTTGTTGACTATCTACGAGCAGTACTTC; CDR3aa: CASSLLTIYEQYF; j_gene: TRBJ2-7; v_gene: TRBV12-3/TRBV12-4; d_gene: -; abundance: -
CDR3nt: TGTGCCAGCAGCCCGGGGGCCGGGGAGCTGTTTTTT; CDR3aa: CASSPGAGELFF; j_gene: TRBJ2-2; v_gene: TRBV12-3/TRBV12-4; d_gene: -; abundance: -
CDR3nt: TGCACCAGCAGCGGCCGGGGGGAGCCCCATAATGCTATGGTTAAGACCCAGTACTTC; CDR3aa: CTSSGRGEPHNAMVKTQYF; j_gene: TRBJ2-5; v_gene: TRBV1; d_gene: -; abundance: -
CDR3nt: TGTGCCAGTAGTACCCTGTCTGGAAACACCATATATTTT; CDR3aa: CASSTLSGNTIYF; j_gene: TRBJ1-3; v_gene: TRBV19; d_gene: -; abundance: -
CDR3nt: TGTGCTAGTGTTAGGGACAGAAACACTGAAGCTTTCTTT; CDR3aa: CASVRDRNTEAFF; j_gene: TRBJ1-1; v_gene: TRBV12-5; d_gene: TRBD1; abundance: -
CDR3nt: TGTGCCAGCAGTACACGGCGGGACGTCCATGGCTACACCTTC; CDR3aa: CASSTRRDVHGYTF; j_gene: TRBJ1-2; v_gene: TRBV11-2; d_gene: -; abundance: -
CDR3nt: TGTGCCAGCAGTTCCATTCACGGGGAGCTGTTTTTT; CDR3aa: CASSSIHGELFF; j_gene: TRBJ2-2; v_gene: TRBV27; d_gene: -; abundance: -
CDR3nt: TGTGCCAGCACCCCTCTCCACTCCCTGAGAATTGGGGTCCTTGGGAGAGGTGGCAAAAACATTCAGTACTTC; CDR3aa: CASTPLHSLRIGVLGRGGKNIQYF; j_gene: TRBJ2-4; v_gene: TRBV6-2/TRBV6-3; d_gene: -; abundance: -
CDR3nt: TGTGCCAGCTCACCCAAACAGGGCTATGGCTACACCTTC; CDR3aa: CASSPKQGYGYTF; j_gene: TRBJ1-2; v_gene: TRBV18; d_gene: -; abundance: -
CDR3nt: TGTGCCAGCAGCTTTGGAAGCGGGGCCTACTACAATGAGCAGTTCTTC; CDR3aa: CASSFGSGAYYNEQFF; j_gene: TRBJ2-1; v_gene: TRBV11-2; d_gene: TRBD2; abundance: many
CDR3nt: TGTGCCAGCAGTGGGACAGGGCAAGGCTACACCTTC; CDR3aa: CASSGTGQGYTF; j_gene: TRBJ1-2; v_gene: TRBV12-3/TRBV12-4; d_gene: TRBD1; abundance: -
CDR3nt: TGTGCCAGCGAGGGGGACAGTGACGACTACGAGCAGTACTTC; CDR3aa: CASEGDSDDYEQYF; j_gene: TRBJ2-7; v_gene: TRBV7-9; d_gene: TRBD1; abundance: few
CDR3nt: TGTGCTAGCAGCTTGGGCTACCGTCTCGGACAGGGGATGGGGACCCAGTACTTC; CDR3aa: CASSLGYRLGQGMGTQYF; j_gene: TRBJ2-5; v_gene: TRBV7-7; d_gene: TRBD1; abundance: -
CDR3nt: TGTGCCTGGCGACTAGCGGGAGGGCCATATACGCAGTATTTT; CDR3aa: CAWRLAGGPYTQYF; j_gene: TRBJ2-3; v_gene: TRBV30; d_gene: TRBD2; abundance: -
CDR3nt: TGTGCCAGCACGGGGTTCGGACAAGAGACCCAGTACTTC; CDR3aa: CASTGFGQETQYF; j_gene: TRBJ2-5; v_gene: TRBV2; d_gene: -; abundance: few
CDR3nt: TGCGCCAGCAGGCCGCCTTACAGGGGAGCAGGGTATGGCTACACCTTC; CDR3aa: CASRPPYRGAGYGYTF; j_gene: TRBJ1-2; v_gene: TRBV5-1; d_gene: TRBD1; abundance: -
CDR3nt: TGTGCCATCAGTGCCGTTCAGCAGGTTGTAGGATCCGAAGCTTTCTTT; CDR3aa: CAISAVQQVVGSEAFF; j_gene: TRBJ1-1; v_gene: TRBV10-3; d_gene: -; abundance: -
CDR3nt: TGTGCCAGCAGCCAAGCCAGCGGGAGGTACGAGCAGTACTTC; CDR3aa: CASSQASGRYEQYF; j_gene: TRBJ2-7; v_gene: TRBV4-2; d_gene: TRBD2; abundance: many
CDR3nt: TGTGCCTGGAGTGTAGGGGGCAGGGACGATGGCTACACCTTC; CDR3aa: CAWSVGGRDDGYTF; j_gene: TRBJ1-2; v_gene: TRBV30; d_gene: TRBD1; abundance: -
CDR3nt: TGTGCCAGCAGCTTTGTCGTGACAGGGAGAAATTCACCCCTCCACTTT; CDR3aa: CASSFVVTGRNSPLHF; j_gene: TRBJ1-6; v_gene: TRBV7-9; d_gene: TRBD1; abundance: -
CDR3nt: TGTGCCAGCAGTTTAGGTCTAGGCGATACGCAGTATTTT; CDR3aa: CASSLGLGDTQYF; j_gene: TRBJ2-3; v_gene: TRBV12-3/TRBV12-4; d_gene: -; abundance: -
CDR3nt: TGTGCCAGCAGCTTAAGTGGGGACAGGGGAAGAAGTAAGCATTTT; CDR3aa: CASSLSGDRGRSKHF; j_gene: TRBJ1-5; v_gene: TRBV7-2; d_gene: TRBD1; abundance: -